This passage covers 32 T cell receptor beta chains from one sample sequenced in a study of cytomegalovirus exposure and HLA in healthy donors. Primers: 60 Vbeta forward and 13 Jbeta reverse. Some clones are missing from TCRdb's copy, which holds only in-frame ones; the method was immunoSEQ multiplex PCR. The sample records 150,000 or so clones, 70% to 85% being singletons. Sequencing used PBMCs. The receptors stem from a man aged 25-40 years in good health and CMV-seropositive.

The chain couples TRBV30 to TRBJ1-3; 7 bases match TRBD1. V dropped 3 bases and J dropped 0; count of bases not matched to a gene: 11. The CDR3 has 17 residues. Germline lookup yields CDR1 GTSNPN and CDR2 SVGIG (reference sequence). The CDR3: CAWSRGSLVDSGNTIYF. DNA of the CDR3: TGTGCCTGGAGCAGGGGGTCCCTCGTCGACTCTGGAAACACCATATATTTT.

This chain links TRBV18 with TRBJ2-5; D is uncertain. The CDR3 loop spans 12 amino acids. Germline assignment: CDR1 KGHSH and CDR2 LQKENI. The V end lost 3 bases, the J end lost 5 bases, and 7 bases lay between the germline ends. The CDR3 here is CASSPSRETQYF. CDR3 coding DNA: TGTGCCAGCTCACCTTCTAGGGAGACCCAGTACTTC. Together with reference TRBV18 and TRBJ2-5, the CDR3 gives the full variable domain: NAGVMQNPRHLVRRRGQEARLRCSPMKGHSHVYWYRQLPEEGLKFMVYLQKENIIDESGMPKERFSAEFPKEGPSILRIQQVVRGDSAAYFCASSPSRETQYFGPGTRLLVL.

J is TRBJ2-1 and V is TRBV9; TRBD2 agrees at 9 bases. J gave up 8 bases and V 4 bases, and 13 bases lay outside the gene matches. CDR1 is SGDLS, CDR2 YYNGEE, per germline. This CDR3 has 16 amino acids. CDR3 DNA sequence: TGTGCCAGCAGCTCCCGCGGGGGGGCCGAGGGCCATGAGCAGTTCTTC. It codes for CASSSRGGAEGHEQFF.

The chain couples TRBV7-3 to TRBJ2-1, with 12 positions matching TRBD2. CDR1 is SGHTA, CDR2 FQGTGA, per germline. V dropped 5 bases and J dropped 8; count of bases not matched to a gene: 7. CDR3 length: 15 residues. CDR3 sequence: CASSLTSGGIYEQFF. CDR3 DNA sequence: TGTGCCAGCAGCCTCACTAGCGGGGGGATCTATGAGCAGTTCTTC.

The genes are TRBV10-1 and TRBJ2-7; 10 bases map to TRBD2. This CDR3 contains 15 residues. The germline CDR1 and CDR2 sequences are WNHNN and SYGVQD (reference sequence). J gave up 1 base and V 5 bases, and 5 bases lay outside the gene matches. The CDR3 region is CASSRPSGSSYEQYF. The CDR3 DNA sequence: TGCGCCAGCAGTCGCCCTAGCGGGAGTTCCTACGAGCAGTACTTC.

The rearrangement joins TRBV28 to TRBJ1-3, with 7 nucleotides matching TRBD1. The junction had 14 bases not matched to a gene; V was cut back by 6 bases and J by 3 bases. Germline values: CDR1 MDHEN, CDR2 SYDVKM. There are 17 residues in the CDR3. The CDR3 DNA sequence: TGTGCCAGCAGCCTACCCCCAACAGGGGCGATTGGAAACACCATATATTTT. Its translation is CASSLPPTGAIGNTIYF. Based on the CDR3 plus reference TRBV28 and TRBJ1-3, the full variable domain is DVKVTQSSRYLVKRTGEKVFLECVQDMDHENMFWYRQDPGLGLRLIYFSYDVKMKEKGDIPEGYSVSREKKERFSLILESASTNQTSMYLCASSLPPTGAIGNTIYFGEGSWLTVV.

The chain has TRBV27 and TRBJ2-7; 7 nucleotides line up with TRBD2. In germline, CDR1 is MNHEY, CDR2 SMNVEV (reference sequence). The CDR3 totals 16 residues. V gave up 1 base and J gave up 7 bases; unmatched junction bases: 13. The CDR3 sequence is CASSLWWSSGGGEQYF. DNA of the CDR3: TGTGCCAGCAGTTTATGGTGGTCATCGGGGGGAGGAGAGCAGTACTTC.

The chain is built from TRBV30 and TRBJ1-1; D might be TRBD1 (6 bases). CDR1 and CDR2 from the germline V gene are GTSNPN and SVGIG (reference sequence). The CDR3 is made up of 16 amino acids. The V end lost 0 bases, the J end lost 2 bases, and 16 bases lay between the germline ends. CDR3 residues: CAWSVMGAKVNTEAFF. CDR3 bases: TGTGCCTGGAGTGTAATGGGGGCGAAGGTAAACACTGAAGCTTTCTTT.

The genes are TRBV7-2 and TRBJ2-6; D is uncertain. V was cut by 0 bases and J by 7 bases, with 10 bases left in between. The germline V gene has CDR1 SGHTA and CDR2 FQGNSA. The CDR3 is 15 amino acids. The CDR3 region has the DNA TGTGCCAGCAGCTTAGCGCTGAGAGGAGCCAACGTCCTGACTTTC. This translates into CASSLALRGANVLTF.

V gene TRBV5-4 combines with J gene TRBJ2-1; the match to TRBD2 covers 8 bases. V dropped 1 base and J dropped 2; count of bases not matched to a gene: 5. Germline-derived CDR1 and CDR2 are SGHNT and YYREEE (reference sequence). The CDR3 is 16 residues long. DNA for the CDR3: TGTGCCAGCAGCTTGAGCGGGAGTGGGCCCTACAATGAGCAGTTCTTC. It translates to CASSLSGSGPYNEQFF.

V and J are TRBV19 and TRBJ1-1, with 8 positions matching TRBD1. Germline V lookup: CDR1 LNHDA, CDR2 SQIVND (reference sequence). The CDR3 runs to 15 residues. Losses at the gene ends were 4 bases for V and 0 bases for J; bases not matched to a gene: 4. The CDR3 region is CASSRRDRMNTEAFF. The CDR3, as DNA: TGTGCCAGTAGTAGAAGGGACAGGATGAACACTGAAGCTTTCTTT.

This CDR3 is CASRPGGGEYNEQFF. CDR3 sequence (DNA): TGTGCCAGCAGGCCCGGCGGGGGGGAATACAATGAGCAGTTCTTC. The gene calls are TRBV9 and TRBJ2-1; TRBD2 matches 9 bases. CDR1 is SGDLS and CDR2 is YYNGEE in the germline V gene. With 5 bases clipped from V and 4 bases from J, the junction kept 7 bases outside the gene matches. The CDR3 extends over 15 amino acids.

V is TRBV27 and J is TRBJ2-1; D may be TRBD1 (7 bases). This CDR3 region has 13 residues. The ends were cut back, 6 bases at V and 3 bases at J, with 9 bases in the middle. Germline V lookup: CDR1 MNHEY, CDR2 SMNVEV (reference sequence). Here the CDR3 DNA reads TGTGCCAGCAGGCAGGGGGGCTACAATGAGCAGTTCTTC. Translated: CASRQGGYNEQFF.

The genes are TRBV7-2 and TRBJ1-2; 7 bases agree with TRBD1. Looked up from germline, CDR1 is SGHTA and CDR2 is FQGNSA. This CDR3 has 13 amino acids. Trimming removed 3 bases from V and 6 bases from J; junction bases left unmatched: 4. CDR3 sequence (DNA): TGTGCCAGCAGCTTCGATACAGGGGATGGCTACACCTTC. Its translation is CASSFDTGDGYTF.

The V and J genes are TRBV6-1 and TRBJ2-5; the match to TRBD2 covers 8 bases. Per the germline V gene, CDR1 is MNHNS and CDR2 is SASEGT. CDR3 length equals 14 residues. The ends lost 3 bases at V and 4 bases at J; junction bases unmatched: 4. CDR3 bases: TGTGCCAGCAGTGACCCGACTAGCGCAGAGACCCAGTACTTC. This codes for CASSDPTSAETQYF.

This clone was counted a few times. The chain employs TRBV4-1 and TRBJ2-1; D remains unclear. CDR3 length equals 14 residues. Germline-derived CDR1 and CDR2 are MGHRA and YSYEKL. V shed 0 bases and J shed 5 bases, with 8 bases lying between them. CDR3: CASSQDRRNNEQFF. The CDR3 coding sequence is TGCGCCAGCAGCCAAGATCGCAGGAACAATGAGCAGTTCTTC.

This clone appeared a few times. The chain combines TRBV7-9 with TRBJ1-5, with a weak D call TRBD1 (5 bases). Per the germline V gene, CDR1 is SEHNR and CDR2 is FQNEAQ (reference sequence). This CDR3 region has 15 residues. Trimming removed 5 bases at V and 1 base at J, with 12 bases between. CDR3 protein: CASSPVGGSNQPQHF. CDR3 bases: TGTGCCAGCAGCCCGGTGGGGGGGAGCAATCAGCCCCAGCATTTT.

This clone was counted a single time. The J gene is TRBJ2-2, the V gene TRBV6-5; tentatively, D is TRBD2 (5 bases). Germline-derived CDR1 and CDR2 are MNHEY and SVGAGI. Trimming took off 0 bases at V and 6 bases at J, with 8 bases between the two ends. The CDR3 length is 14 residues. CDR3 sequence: CASSYSRGAGELFF. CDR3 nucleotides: TGTGCCAGCAGTTACTCCCGGGGTGCCGGGGAGCTGTTTTTT.

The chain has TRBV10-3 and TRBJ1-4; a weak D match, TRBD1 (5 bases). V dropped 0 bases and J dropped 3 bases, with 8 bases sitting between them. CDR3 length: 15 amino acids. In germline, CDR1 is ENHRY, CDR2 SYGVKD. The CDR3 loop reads CAISESGGANEKLFF. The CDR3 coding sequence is TGTGCCATCAGTGAGTCAGGAGGGGCTAATGAAAAACTGTTTTTT.

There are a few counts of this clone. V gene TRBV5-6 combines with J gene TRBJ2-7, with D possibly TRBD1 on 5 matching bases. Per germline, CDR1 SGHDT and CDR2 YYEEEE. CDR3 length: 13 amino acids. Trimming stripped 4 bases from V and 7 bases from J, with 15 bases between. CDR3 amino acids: CASSPGQLREQYF. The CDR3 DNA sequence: TGTGCCAGCAGCCCCGGACAACTTAGGGAGCAGTACTTC.

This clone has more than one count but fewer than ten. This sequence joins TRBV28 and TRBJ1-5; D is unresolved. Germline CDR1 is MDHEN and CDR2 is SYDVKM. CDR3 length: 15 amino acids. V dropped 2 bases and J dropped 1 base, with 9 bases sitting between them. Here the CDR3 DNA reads TGTGCCAGCAGTTTAGACCCGGGGAGCAATCAGCCCCAGCATTTT. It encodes CASSLDPGSNQPQHF.

The CDR3 DNA reads TGTGCCAGCAGTCCCGAGGTCCCAGAGACCCAGTACTTC. Amino acid sequence: CASSPEVPETQYF. J is TRBJ2-5 and V is TRBV9; D unclear. This CDR3 has 13 amino acids. In germline, CDR1 is SGDLS, CDR2 YYNGEE. Trimming removed 5 bases at V and 4 bases at J, with 12 bases between.

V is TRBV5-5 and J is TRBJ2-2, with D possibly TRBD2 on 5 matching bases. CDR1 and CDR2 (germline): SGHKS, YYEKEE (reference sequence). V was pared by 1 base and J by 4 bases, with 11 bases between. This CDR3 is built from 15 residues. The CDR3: CASSLYQDSTGELFF. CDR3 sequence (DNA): TGTGCCAGCAGCTTGTACCAGGACTCCACCGGGGAGCTGTTTTTT.

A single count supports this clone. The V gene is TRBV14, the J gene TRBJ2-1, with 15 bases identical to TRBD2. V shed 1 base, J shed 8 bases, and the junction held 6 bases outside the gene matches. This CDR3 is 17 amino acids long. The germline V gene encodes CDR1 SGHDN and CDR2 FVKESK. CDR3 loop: CASSQVGGLAGGDEQFF. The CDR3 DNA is TGTGCCAGCAGCCAAGTGGGGGGACTAGCGGGAGGCGATGAGCAGTTCTTC.

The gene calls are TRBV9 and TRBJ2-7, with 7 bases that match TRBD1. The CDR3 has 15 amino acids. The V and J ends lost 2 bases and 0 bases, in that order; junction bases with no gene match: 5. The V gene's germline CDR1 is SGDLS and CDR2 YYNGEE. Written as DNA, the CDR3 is TGTGCCAGCAGCGTCGCCGGGACAGTCTCCTACGAGCAGTACTTC. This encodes CASSVAGTVSYEQYF. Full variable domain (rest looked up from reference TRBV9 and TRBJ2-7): DSGVTQTPKHLITATGQRVTLRCSPRSGDLSVYWYQQSLDQGLQFLIQYYNGEERAKGNILERFSAQQFPDLHSELNLSSLELGDSALYFCASSVAGTVSYEQYFGPGTRLTVT.

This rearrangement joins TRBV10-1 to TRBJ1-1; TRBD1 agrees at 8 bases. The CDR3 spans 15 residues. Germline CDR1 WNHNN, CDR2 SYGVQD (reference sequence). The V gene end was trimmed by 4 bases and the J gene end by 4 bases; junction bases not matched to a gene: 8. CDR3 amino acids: CASSAQGTGITEAFF. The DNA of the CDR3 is TGCGCCAGCAGTGCTCAAGGGACAGGTATCACTGAAGCTTTCTTT.

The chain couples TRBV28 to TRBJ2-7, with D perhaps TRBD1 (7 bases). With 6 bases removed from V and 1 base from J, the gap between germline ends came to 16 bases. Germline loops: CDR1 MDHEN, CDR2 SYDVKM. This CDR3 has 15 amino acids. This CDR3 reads CASSKQGGGSYEQYF. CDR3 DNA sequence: TGTGCCAGCAGCAAGCAGGGGGGTGGGTCCTACGAGCAGTACTTC.

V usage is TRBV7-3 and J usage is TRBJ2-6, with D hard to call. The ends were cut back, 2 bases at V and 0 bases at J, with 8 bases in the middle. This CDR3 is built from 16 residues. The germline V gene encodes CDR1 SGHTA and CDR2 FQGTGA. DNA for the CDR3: TGTGCCAGCAGCTTAGGGTCGGGCTCTGGGGCCAACGTCCTGACTTTC. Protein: CASSLGSGSGANVLTF.

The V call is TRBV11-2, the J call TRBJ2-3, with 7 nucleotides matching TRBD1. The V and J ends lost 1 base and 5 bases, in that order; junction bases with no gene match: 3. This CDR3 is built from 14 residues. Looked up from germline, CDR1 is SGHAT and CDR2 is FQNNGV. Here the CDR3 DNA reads TGTGCCAGCAGCTTAGGACAGGGAATAGATACGCAGTATTTT. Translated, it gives CASSLGQGIDTQYF.

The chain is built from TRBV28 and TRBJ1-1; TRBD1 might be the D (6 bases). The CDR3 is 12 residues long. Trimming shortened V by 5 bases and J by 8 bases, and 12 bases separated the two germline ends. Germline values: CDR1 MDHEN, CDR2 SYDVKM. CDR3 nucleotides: TGTGCCAGCAGTACGCCAACAGGGGAAGCTTTCTTT. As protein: CASSTPTGEAFF.

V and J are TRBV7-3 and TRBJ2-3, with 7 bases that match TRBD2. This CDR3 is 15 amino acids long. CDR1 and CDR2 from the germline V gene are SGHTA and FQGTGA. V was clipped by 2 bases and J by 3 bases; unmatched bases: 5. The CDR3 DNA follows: TGTGCCAGCAGCTTATGGGGCGGGAGTACAGATACGCAGTATTTT. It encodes CASSLWGGSTDTQYF.

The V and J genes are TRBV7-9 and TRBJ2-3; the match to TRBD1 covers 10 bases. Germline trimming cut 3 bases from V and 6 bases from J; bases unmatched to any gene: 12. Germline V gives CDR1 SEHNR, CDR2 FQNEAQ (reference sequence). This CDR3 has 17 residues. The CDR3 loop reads CASSLGGTGVRQDTQYF. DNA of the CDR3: TGTGCCAGCAGCTTGGGGGGGACAGGGGTTCGGCAGGATACGCAGTATTTT.